The T cell receptor (beta chain) under discussion was sequenced for a study of technical replicates of blood from a few donors. Sequenced by immunoSEQ multiplex PCR; TCRdb stores in-frame clones only, minus some. The sample includes 98,000 or so clones, 95% of them seen just once. The CDR3 is 11 residues long. The germline V gene encodes CDR1 SGHNT and CDR2 YYREEE (reference sequence). To note about this clone: An end of the junction differs from the germline gene, which may be a read error.

Sequencing was performed on T cells isolated from PBMCs. The sequence derives from a human donor in good health. The chain joins TRBV5-4 to TRBJ1-4; D call uncertain. As DNA, the CDR3 is TGTGCCAGCAGCTCGCCGGGTCCTCCGGTTTTT. Its protein is CASSSPGPPVF.